One T cell receptor beta chain is described in this entry. Ten or more counts support this clonotype. Its antigen is still unknown. No clone much larger than this one lies a single base away; base qualities are absent. This sample stems from a study of type 1 regulatory T cells (dated by TCRdb to the early 2020s). For the study in its entirety: An in vitro protocol by which a Tr1-enriched, alloantigen-specific CD4 T cell product named T-allo10 was generated was characterized in the study. Patients with hematological malignancies who were receiving allogeneic hematopoietic stem cell transplantation were the group in which T-allo10 was being clinically evaluated. Study-wide conclusions, independent of this receptor: Compared with non-Tr1 cells, Tr1 cells had a TCR repertoire that was more restricted, a finding the study read as clonal expansion induced by alloantigen.

Reading from cysteine to phenylalanine, the CDR3 counts 14 amino acids. Only the CDR3 portion is preserved as DNA: 42 bases, with reading frame beginning at the first base. Looking up the germline V gene yields CDR1 MNHEY and CDR2 SVGEGT. Trimming at the junction amounts to 6 bases on V and 3 bases on J, and the germline ends lie 13 bases apart. Sequencing used an Illumina MiSeq. TCRdb passed the public sequencing reads through fastp at Q25 and MiXCR, retaining productive beta sequences. A single entry per CDR3 protein holds the most common genes and DNA from its merged rows. This sample holds approximately 45,000 distinct CDR3 sequences; more than 9% were observed only once. The ten largest make up 8% to 10% of the sample.

Sequencing was carried out using cultured non-Tr1 T cells, either the whole culture or a sorted T cell fraction (not recorded which). The cell subset or site label, read with the paper, signifies: non-Tr1 population from the T-allo10 product. This receptor was obtained from a human donor in good health. This receptor chain uses TRBV6-2 or TRBV6-3 and TRBJ2-3, with the D call perhaps TRBD1 or TRBD2, as 5 bases match in each case. This receptor carries the CDR3 CASSTGTETDTQYF. The DNA sequence is TGTGCCAGCAGCACCGGGACGGAAACAGATACGCAGTATTTT.